One TCR beta chain is described in this entry. These data belong to a study of blood T cell repertoires in COVID-19. Study details: Collection of acute and convalescent COVID-19 samples took place in the United States, Italy and Spain. The analysed material was cDNA or gDNA that came from T cells, B-cell-depleted T cells, or PBMCs.

Trimming cost V 0 bases and J 5 bases, with 5 bases left between them. Germline CDR1 is SGHRS and CDR2 is YFSETQ. This CDR3 spans 12 amino acids. In the original workflow: For nucleated cells, counts were estimated from reference gene primer amplification. Some clones are missing from TCRdb's copy, which holds only in-frame ones; the method was immunoSEQ multiplex PCR. The V and J calls and clone size are taken from that table; D and trimming were inferred from the DNA. The table records some 240,000 clones, about 89% of them present only once. The receptor's source is a man between 60 and 75 years old who had recovered from COVID-19. J is TRBJ2-5 and V is TRBV5-1; D gene uncertain. The sample taken for sequencing was peripheral blood. The DNA for the CDR3 is TGCGCCAGCAGCTTGGCCGGGGAGACCCAGTACTTC. This codes for CASSLAGETQYF.